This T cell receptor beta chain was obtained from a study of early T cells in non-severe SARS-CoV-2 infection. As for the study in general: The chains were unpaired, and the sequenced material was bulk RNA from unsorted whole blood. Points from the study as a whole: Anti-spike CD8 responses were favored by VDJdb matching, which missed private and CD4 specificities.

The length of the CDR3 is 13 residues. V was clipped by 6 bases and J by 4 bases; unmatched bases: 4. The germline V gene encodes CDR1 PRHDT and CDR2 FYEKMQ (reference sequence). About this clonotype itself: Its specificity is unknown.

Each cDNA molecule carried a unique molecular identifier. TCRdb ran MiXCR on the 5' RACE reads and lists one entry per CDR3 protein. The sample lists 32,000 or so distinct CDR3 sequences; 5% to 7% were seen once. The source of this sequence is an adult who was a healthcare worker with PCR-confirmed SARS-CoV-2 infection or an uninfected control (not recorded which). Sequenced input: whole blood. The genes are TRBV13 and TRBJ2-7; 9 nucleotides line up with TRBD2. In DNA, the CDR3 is TGTGCCAGCAGGGCTAGCGGGATATACGAGCAGTACTTC. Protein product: CASRASGIYEQYF. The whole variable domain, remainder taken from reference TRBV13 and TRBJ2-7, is AAGVIQSPRHLIKEKRETATLKCYPIPRHDTVYWYQQGPGQDPQFLISFYEKMQSDKGSIPDRFSAQQFSDYHSELNMSSLELGDSALYFCASRASGIYEQYFGPGTRLTVT.